This T cell receptor (beta chain) is from a study of blood T cells in healthy people across ages. Study observations and caveats: Strong correlation existed between TCR beta diversity and naive T cell percentage.

Germline CDR1 MDHEN, CDR2 SYDVKM. The CDR3 length is 17 residues. Alongside a J-beta primer mix, a sample-barcoded 5' primer served in a second PCR lasting roughly 7 to 12 cycles. TCRdb reanalysed the 5' RACE reads using MiXCR and keeps one entry per CDR3 protein. Here the sample spans 750,000 or so distinct CDR3 sequences, around a quarter being singletons. At least 7 million PBMCs were isolated per sample. This clonotype was counted only a few times. The antigen is unknown. The sample also formed part of further work on T cells of mothers and their children.

V gene TRBV28 combines with J gene TRBJ2-5; 11 nucleotides align to TRBD2. The J call may be incorrect, as the DNA end agrees better with TRBJ2-1. Sequencing was performed on blood. This TCR came from a boy younger than 18 in good health. The CDR3 sequence is CASSPRVGLAGGNEQFF. In nucleotides, the CDR3 is TGTGCCAGCAGCCCCCGGGTTGGGCTAGCGGGAGGCAATGAGCAGTTCTTC.